Below are 4 T cell receptor beta chains sequenced from a single sample in a study of T cells in Graves' hyperthyroidism and ophthalmopathy. What was amplified from RNA transcripts were TCR beta CDR3 regions. First-round RT-PCR targeting the TCR CDR3 was performed with the HTBI primer set. TCRdb independently ran MiXCR on the multiplex PCR reads; one entry per CDR3 protein. The top ten hold approximately 49% of the sample, which has some 530,000 distinct CDR3 sequences, less than 25% seen once. The sample comprised blood. The origin of the receptors is a woman in her 70s with Graves' ophthalmopathy.

As concerns this clonotype: The junction departs from germline at one end; a sequencing error may be responsible. This chain joins TRBV28 and TRBJ1-2; 10 bases agree with TRBD1. Looked up from germline, CDR1 is MDHEN and CDR2 is SYDVKM. This CDR3 has 13 amino acids. Here the CDR3 reads CAGRTGGIGGYTF. CDR3 nucleotide sequence: TGTGCCGGCAGGACAGGGGGTATCGGTGGCTACACCTTC.

This clonotype came up many times. This chain connects TRBV5-1 to TRBJ2-7; no definite D call. CDR1 and CDR2 (germline): SGHRS, YFSETQ. The V end was cut by 4 bases, the J end by 1 base, with 9 bases between. The CDR3 is made up of 13 amino acids. CDR3 nucleotides: TGCGCCAGCAGCGTGGACGGATCCTACGAGCAGTACTTC. This encodes CASSVDGSYEQYF.

This clonotype showed up just a few times. The chain carries TRBV28 and TRBJ2-7, with 8 positions matching TRBD2. CDR3 size: 14 residues. J gave up 7 bases and V 6 bases, and 11 bases lay outside the gene matches. Germline V gene sequence: CDR1 MDHEN, CDR2 SYDVKM. In nucleotides, the CDR3 is TGTGCCAGCAGATCGGGGGGGCCGGGGGTGGAGCAGTACTTC. It codes for CASRSGGPGVEQYF.

This chain uses TRBV20-1 with TRBJ2-7; the D is unclear. CDR1 is DFQATT and CDR2 is SNEGSKA in the germline V gene (reference sequence). The V gene lost 4 bases and the J gene lost 2 bases, with 9 bases spanning the gap. This CDR3 spans 12 amino acids. CDR3 nucleotide sequence: TGCAGTGCTACCCCCGGCCCCTACGAGCAGTACTTC. Its translation is CSATPGPYEQYF.